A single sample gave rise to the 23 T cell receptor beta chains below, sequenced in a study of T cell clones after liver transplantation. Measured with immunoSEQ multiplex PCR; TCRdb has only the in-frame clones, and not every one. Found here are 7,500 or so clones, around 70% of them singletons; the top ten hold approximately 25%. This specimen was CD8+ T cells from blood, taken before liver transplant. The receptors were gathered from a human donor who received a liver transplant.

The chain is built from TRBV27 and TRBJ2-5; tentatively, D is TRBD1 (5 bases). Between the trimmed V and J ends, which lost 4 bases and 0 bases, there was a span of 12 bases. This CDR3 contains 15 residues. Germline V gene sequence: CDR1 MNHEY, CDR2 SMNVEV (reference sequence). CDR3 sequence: CASSSRQKHQETQYF. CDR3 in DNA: TGTGCCAGCAGTTCAAGACAGAAACACCAAGAGACCCAGTACTTC.

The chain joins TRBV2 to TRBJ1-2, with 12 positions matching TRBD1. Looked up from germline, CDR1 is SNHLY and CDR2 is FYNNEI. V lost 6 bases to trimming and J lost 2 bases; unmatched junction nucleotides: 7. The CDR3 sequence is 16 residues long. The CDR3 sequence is CASRSGTGGGNYGYTF. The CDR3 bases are TGTGCCAGCAGGTCCGGGACAGGGGGCGGGAACTATGGCTACACCTTC.

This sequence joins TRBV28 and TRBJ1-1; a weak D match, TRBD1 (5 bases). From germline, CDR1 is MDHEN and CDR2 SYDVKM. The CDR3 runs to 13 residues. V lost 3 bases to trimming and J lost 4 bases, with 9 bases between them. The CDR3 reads CASSFPGRTEAFF. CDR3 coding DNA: TGTGCCAGCAGTTTCCCAGGGCGCACTGAAGCTTTCTTT.

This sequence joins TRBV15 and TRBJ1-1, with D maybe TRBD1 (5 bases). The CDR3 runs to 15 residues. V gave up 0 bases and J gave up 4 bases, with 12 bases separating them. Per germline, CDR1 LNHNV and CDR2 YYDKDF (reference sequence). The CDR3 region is CATSRDRHGGTEAFF. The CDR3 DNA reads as TGTGCCACCAGCAGAGACCGGCACGGGGGCACTGAAGCTTTCTTT.

DNA of the CDR3: TGTGCCAGCAGCGTAGCGGCAGGGGAAGAGACCCAGTACTTC. It translates to CASSVAAGEETQYF. V gene TRBV9 combines with J gene TRBJ2-5, with D tentatively TRBD1 (6 bases). This CDR3 contains 14 residues. Germline V gene sequence: CDR1 SGDLS, CDR2 YYNGEE. With 0 bases removed from V and 3 bases from J, the gap between germline ends came to 9 bases.

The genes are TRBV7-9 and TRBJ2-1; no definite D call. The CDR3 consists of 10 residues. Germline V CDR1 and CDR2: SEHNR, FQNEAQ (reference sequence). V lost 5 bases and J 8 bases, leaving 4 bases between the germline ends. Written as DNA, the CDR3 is TGTGCCAGCAGCCGAGATGAGCAGTTCTTC. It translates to CASSRDEQFF.

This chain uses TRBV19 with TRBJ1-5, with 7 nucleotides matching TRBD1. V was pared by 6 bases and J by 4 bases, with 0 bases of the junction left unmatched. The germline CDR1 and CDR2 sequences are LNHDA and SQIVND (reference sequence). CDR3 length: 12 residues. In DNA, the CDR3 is TGTGCCAGTAGGACAGGGAATCAGCCCCAGCATTTT. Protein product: CASRTGNQPQHF. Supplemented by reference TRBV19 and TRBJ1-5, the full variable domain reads DGGITQSPKYLFRKEGQNVTLSCEQNLNHDAMYWYRQDPGQGLRLIYYSQIVNDFQKGDIAEGYSVSREKKESFPLTVTSAQKNPTAFYLCASRTGNQPQHFGDGTRLSIL.

The CDR3 DNA follows: TGTGCCAGCAGTGCTCCTCGACAGGGGAGCTACGAGCAGTACTTC. Protein: CASSAPRQGSYEQYF. This sequence joins TRBV6-1 and TRBJ2-7; 8 bases agree with TRBD1. The V gene's germline CDR1 is MNHNS and CDR2 SASEGT. The CDR3 contains 15 residues. The V segment lost 4 bases and the J segment 3 bases; nucleotides outside the gene matches: 8.

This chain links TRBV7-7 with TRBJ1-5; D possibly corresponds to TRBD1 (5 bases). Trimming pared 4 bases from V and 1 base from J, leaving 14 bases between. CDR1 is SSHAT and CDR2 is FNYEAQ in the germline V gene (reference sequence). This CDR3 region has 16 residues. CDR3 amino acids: CASSSPGLVSNQPQHF. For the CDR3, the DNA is TGTGCCAGCAGCTCCCCGGGGCTGGTGAGCAATCAGCCCCAGCATTTT.

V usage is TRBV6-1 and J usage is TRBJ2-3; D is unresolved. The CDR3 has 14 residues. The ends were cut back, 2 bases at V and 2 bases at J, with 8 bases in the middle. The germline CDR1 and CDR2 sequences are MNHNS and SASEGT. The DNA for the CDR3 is TGTGCCAGCAGTGAAAACACCTACACAGATACGCAGTATTTT. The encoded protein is CASSENTYTDTQYF.

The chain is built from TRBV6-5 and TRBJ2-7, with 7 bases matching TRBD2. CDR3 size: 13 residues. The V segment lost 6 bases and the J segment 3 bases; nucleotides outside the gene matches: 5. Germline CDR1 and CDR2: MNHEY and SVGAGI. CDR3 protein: CASSPGLFYEQYV. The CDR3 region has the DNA TGTGCCAGCAGCCCGGGACTATTCTACGAGCAGTACGTC.

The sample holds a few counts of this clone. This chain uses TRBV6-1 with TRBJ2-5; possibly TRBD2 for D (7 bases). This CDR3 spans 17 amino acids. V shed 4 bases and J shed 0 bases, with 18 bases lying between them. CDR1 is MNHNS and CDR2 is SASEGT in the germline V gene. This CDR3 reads CASSGVRGGENQETQYF. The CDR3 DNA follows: TGTGCCAGCAGTGGGGTACGAGGGGGGGAGAACCAAGAGACCCAGTACTTC.

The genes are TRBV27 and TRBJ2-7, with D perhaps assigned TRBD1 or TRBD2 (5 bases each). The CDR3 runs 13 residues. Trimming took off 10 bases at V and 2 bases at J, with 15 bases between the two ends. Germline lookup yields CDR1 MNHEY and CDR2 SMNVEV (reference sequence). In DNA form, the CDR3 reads TGTGCCACGGGGTCAGGGTCAACCTACGAGCAGTACTTC. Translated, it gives CATGSGSTYEQYF.

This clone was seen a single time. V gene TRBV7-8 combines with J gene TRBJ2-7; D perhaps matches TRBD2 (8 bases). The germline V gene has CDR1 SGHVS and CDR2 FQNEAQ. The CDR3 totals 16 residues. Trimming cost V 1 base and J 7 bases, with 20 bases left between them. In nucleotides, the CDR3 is TGTGCCAGCAGCTTAGAACACAGGGGACGGGGGGGAGAGCAGTACTTC. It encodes CASSLEHRGRGGEQYF.

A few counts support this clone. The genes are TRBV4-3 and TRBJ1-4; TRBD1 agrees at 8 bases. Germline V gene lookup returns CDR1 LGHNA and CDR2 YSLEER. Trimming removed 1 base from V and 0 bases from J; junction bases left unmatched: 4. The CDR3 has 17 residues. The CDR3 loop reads CASSQGTGFTTNEKLFF. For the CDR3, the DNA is TGCGCCAGCAGCCAAGGGACAGGGTTTACAACTAATGAAAAACTGTTTTTT.

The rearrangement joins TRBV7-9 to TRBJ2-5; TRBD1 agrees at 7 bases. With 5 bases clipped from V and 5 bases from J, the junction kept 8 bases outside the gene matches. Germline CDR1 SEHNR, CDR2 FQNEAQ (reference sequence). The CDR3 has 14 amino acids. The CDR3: CASSDGQAWETQYF. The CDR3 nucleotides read TGTGCCAGCAGCGACGGACAGGCCTGGGAGACCCAGTACTTC.

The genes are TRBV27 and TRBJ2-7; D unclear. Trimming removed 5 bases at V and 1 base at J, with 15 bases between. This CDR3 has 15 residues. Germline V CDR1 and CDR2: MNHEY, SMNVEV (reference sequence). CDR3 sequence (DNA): TGTGCCAGCAGTCCGACGGGTATAGGGTCCTACGAGCAGTACTTC. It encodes CASSPTGIGSYEQYF.

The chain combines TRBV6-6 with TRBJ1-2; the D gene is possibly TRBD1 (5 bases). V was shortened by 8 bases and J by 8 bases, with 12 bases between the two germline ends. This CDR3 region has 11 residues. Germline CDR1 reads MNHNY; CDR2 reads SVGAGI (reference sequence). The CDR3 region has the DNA TGTGCCAGCGATCAGGGTGGCGGCTACACCTTC. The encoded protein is CASDQGGGYTF.

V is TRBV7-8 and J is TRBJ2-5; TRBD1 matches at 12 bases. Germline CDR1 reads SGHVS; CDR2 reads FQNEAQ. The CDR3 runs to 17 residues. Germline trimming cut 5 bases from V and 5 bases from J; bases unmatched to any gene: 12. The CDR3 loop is CASSGGGTGGVGETQYF. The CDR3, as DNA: TGTGCCAGCAGCGGAGGGGGGACAGGGGGCGTAGGTGAGACCCAGTACTTC.

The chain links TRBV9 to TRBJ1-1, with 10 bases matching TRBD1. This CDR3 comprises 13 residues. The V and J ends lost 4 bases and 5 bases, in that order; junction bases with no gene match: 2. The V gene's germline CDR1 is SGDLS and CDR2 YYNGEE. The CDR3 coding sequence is TGTGCCAGCAGCAGGGACAGGGGAACTGAAGCTTTCTTT. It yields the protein CASSRDRGTEAFF. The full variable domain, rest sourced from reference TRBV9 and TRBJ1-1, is DSGVTQTPKHLITATGQRVTLRCSPRSGDLSVYWYQQSLDQGLQFLIQYYNGEERAKGNILERFSAQQFPDLHSELNLSSLELGDSALYFCASSRDRGTEAFFGQGTRLTVV.

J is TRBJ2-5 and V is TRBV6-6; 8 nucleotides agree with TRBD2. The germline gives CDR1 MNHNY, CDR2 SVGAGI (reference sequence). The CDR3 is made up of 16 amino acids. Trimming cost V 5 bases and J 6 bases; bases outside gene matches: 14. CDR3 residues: CASSPKRRTSTQTQYF. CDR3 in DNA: TGTGCCAGCAGTCCGAAAAGGAGGACTAGCACTCAGACCCAGTACTTC.

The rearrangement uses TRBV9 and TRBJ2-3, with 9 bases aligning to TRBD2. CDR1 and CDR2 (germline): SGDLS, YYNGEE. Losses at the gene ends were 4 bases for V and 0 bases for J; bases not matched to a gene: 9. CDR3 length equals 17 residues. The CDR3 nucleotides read TGTGCCAGCAGCCCTTACAGTAGCGGGAGAAGCACAGATACGCAGTATTTT. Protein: CASSPYSSGRSTDTQYF. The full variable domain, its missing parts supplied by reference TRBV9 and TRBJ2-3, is DSGVTQTPKHLITATGQRVTLRCSPRSGDLSVYWYQQSLDQGLQFLIQYYNGEERAKGNILERFSAQQFPDLHSELNLSSLELGDSALYFCASSPYSSGRSTDTQYFGPGTRLTVL.

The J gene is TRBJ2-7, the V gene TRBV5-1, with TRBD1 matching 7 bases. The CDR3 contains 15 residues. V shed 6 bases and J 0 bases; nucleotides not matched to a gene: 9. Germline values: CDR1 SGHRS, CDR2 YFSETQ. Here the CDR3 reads CASKRQGSSSYEQYF. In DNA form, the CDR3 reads TGCGCCAGCAAAAGACAGGGATCGAGCTCCTACGAGCAGTACTTC.